Sequencing of this T cell receptor beta chain was carried out in a study of CD8+CD57+ T cells in acquired aplastic anemia. As for the study in general: Mean DNA quantity obtained from sorted CD4+ and CD8+ cells was about 3.5 ug. The average read count for CD4+ cells in healthy donors was some 9.9 million.

About this clonotype: Its antigen is not known.

Genomic DNA provided the template from which TCR beta VDJ and CDR3 profiles were obtained. One entry per CDR3 protein results from TCRdb running MiXCR on the reads. The sample lists about 210,000 distinct CDR3 sequences; roughly 55% were seen once. Findings of the study overall: For CD8+ Simpson's diversity, patients and controls showed no significant difference. Both patients and controls carried the same twenty-nine CD8+ CDR3 sequences.

CDR1 and CDR2 from the germline V gene are DFQATT and SNEGSKA (reference sequence). V was pared by 4 bases and J by 10 bases, with 14 bases between. CDR3 length equals 13 residues. This TCR was recovered from a human donor in good health. The sequencing input was sorted CD4+, CD8+, or CD8+CD57+ T cells (not recorded which) from PBMCs. The genes are TRBV20-1 and TRBJ1-6, with a tentative D call TRBD1 (5 bases). The CDR3, as DNA: TGCAGTGCTAATGCCCCAGGGAAATCACCCCTCCACTTT. This translates into CSANAPGKSPLHF.